This entry lists 29 T cell receptor beta chains sequenced from one sample in a study of cytomegalovirus exposure and HLA in healthy donors. Primers included in the PCR were 60 Vbeta and 13 Jbeta primers. The table came from immunoSEQ multiplex PCR; TCRdb's copy has only in-frame clones and leaves some out. The sample lists about 130,000 clones, 80% occurring once. Sequencing was performed on PBMCs. These receptors were collected from a man aged 25 to 40 in good health and CMV-seronegative.

This clone was counted only a few times. This chain uses TRBV7-6 with TRBJ1-1; 9 bases are a match to TRBD1. J gave up 1 base and V 5 bases, and 5 bases lay outside the gene matches. The CDR3 length is 15 residues. Germline CDR1 SGHVS, CDR2 FNYEAQ. In nucleotides, the CDR3 is TGTGCCAGCAGCCCCCGGACAGGGGCGAACACTGAAGCTTTCTTT. Its translation is CASSPRTGANTEAFF.

The chain joins TRBV6-5 to TRBJ1-3; D ambiguous. Between the trimmed V and J ends, which lost 0 bases and 4 bases, there was a span of 10 bases. Germline CDR1 MNHEY, CDR2 SVGAGI. The CDR3 length is 15 residues. CDR3 loop: CASSYSGHGGNTIYF. CDR3 nucleotides: TGTGCCAGCAGTTACTCGGGTCACGGGGGAAACACCATATATTTT.

Of note for this clone: Other nucleotide sequences from this sample produce the same CDR3. The chain has TRBV11-2 and TRBJ1-2, with a weak D call TRBD1 (5 bases). The length of the CDR3 is 13 residues. V gave up 5 bases and J gave up 2 bases, with 9 bases separating them. CDR1 and CDR2 (germline): SGHAT, FQNNGV. CDR3 residues: CASSPQGNYGYTF. The CDR3 DNA sequence: TGTGCCAGCAGCCCCCAGGGAAACTATGGCTACACCTTC.

The table lists this clone with many counts. The V and J genes are TRBV15 and TRBJ1-2; D is uncertain. Germline assignment: CDR1 LNHNV and CDR2 YYDKDF (reference sequence). V gave up 2 bases and J gave up 4 bases, with 17 bases separating them. There are 16 residues in the CDR3. In DNA form, the CDR3 reads TGTGCCACCAGCAGAACACCGACCGATTCAGGCTATGGCTACACCTTC. Amino acid sequence: CATSRTPTDSGYGYTF.

The gene calls are TRBV4-1 and TRBJ2-1, with 12 bases that match TRBD2. This CDR3 is built from 14 residues. The germline V gene has CDR1 MGHRA and CDR2 YSYEKL. V was clipped by 4 bases and J by 6 bases; unmatched bases: 1. DNA of the CDR3: TGCGCCAGCAGCCGACTAGCGGGAGTCAATGAGCAGTTCTTC. Translating gives CASSRLAGVNEQFF.

V and J are TRBV11-3 and TRBJ1-2; D call uncertain. Between the trimmed V and J ends, which lost 5 bases and 2 bases, there was a span of 15 bases. This CDR3 region has 15 residues. Germline assignment: CDR1 SGHNT and CDR2 YENEEA. The DNA for the CDR3 is TGTGCCAGCAGCACCGGAGGGAATTGGAACTATGGCTACACCTTC. This translates into CASSTGGNWNYGYTF.

This chain uses TRBV28 with TRBJ1-5, with 10 bases fitting TRBD1. CDR3 length: 15 amino acids. CDR1 MDHEN and CDR2 SYDVKM come from the germline V gene. Trimming at V came to 6 bases and at J to 4 bases, leaving 6 bases not matched to a gene. The CDR3 nucleotides read TGTGCCAGCAGCTACCGACAGGGGGCGAATCAGCCCCAGCATTTT. As protein: CASSYRQGANQPQHF.

The chain combines TRBV5-4 with TRBJ1-2, with D tentatively TRBD1 (5 bases). V gave up 0 bases and J gave up 2 bases, with 14 bases separating them. In germline, CDR1 is SGHNT, CDR2 YYREEE (reference sequence). This CDR3 is built from 16 residues. In DNA, the CDR3 is TGTGCCAGCAGCTTGGGTGCCCCAGGGTGGAACTATGGCTACACCTTC. This sequence encodes CASSLGAPGWNYGYTF.

The chain combines TRBV9 with TRBJ2-5; 8 bases line up with TRBD1. Unmatched junction bases numbered 8, after V lost 0 bases and J lost 4 bases. The CDR3 has 16 amino acids. Germline CDR1 reads SGDLS; CDR2 reads YYNGEE. The CDR3 loop is CASSVVAGGLLETQYF. CDR3 nucleotides: TGTGCCAGCAGCGTAGTCGCAGGGGGCCTATTAGAGACCCAGTACTTC. Supplemented by reference TRBV9 and TRBJ2-5, the full variable domain reads DSGVTQTPKHLITATGQRVTLRCSPRSGDLSVYWYQQSLDQGLQFLIQYYNGEERAKGNILERFSAQQFPDLHSELNLSSLELGDSALYFCASSVVAGGLLETQYFGPGTRLLVL.

CDR3 sequence reads: CASSIRVSGNTIYF. CDR3 bases: TGTGCCAGTAGTATTCGAGTCTCTGGAAACACCATATATTTT. The gene calls are TRBV19 and TRBJ1-3; D gene unclear. The V end lost 3 bases, the J end lost 0 bases, and 6 bases lay between the germline ends. This CDR3 is built from 14 residues. The germline V gene has CDR1 LNHDA and CDR2 SQIVND (reference sequence).

J is TRBJ2-7 and V is TRBV10-3; D remains unclear. CDR3 length: 15 residues. Trimming shortened V by 7 bases and J by 4 bases, and 20 bases separated the two germline ends. Germline-derived CDR1 and CDR2 are ENHRY and SYGVKD. In DNA form, the CDR3 reads TGTGCCATCATGGGTGACGAGACTTTGACTTACGAGCAGTACTTC. Its translation: CAIMGDETLTYEQYF.

The chain joins TRBV2 to TRBJ2-1; 14 nucleotides match TRBD2. CDR1 is SNHLY, CDR2 FYNNEI, per germline. The CDR3 runs 14 residues. Germline trimming cut 7 bases from V and 10 bases from J; bases unmatched to any gene: 6. The CDR3 reads CASMGLAGDSEQFF. The CDR3 bases are TGTGCCAGCATGGGACTAGCGGGAGATTCCGAGCAGTTCTTC.

The CDR3 is CASSPVSSYEQYF. In DNA, the CDR3 is TGTGCCAGCAGTCCCGTTAGCTCCTACGAGCAGTACTTC. The genes are TRBV28 and TRBJ2-7, with D uncertain. The germline V and J ends were trimmed by 5 bases and 0 bases, with 8 bases remaining between them. Germline V lookup: CDR1 MDHEN, CDR2 SYDVKM. CDR3 size: 13 residues.

The chain links TRBV18 to TRBJ2-7; D is perhaps TRBD1 (5 bases). The CDR3 has 13 residues. Germline lookup yields CDR1 KGHSH and CDR2 LQKENI. V was shortened by 2 bases and J by 1 base, with 6 bases between the two germline ends. CDR3 sequence reads: CASSPGASYEQYF. The CDR3 bases are TGTGCCAGCTCACCAGGGGCATCCTACGAGCAGTACTTC.

CDR3 in amino acids: CASSLGLAGGIYEQYF. In nucleotides, the CDR3 is TGCGCCAGCAGCTTGGGACTAGCGGGAGGTATCTACGAGCAGTACTTC. This rearrangement joins TRBV5-1 to TRBJ2-5; TRBD2 aligns across 13 bases. The DNA end is a closer match to TRBJ2-7, so the J assignment may be wrong. The CDR3 has 16 amino acids. CDR1 and CDR2 (germline): SGHRS, YFSETQ.

This chain joins TRBV15 and TRBJ2-2; 8 positions agree with TRBD2. The CDR3 covers 17 residues. After removal of 2 bases from V and 0 bases from J, the junction contained 5 bases not matched to a gene. The germline V gene has CDR1 LNHNV and CDR2 YYDKDF (reference sequence). The CDR3 region is CATSRSRAGANTGELFF. In DNA, the CDR3 is TGTGCCACCAGCAGATCCCGAGCGGGGGCGAACACCGGGGAGCTGTTTTTT.

The V and J genes are TRBV6-5 and TRBJ1-1; 7 bases align to TRBD1. V was clipped by 6 bases and J by 1 base; unmatched bases: 8. The CDR3 covers 15 residues. The V gene's germline CDR1 is MNHEY and CDR2 SVGAGI. The CDR3 region has the DNA TGTGCCAGCAGGCGTACCGGGACAGCGAACACTGAAGCTTTCTTT. This sequence encodes CASRRTGTANTEAFF.

J is TRBJ1-6 and V is TRBV5-1; 9 positions match TRBD1. This CDR3 spans 15 amino acids. Germline lookup yields CDR1 SGHRS and CDR2 YFSETQ. V lost 5 bases and J lost 12; bases outside the gene matches: 12. DNA for the CDR3: TGCGCCAGCAGTCCGTCCGGGACAGGGTTCGGACCCCTCCACTTT. Translated, it gives CASSPSGTGFGPLHF. The complete variable domain, with remaining parts taken from reference TRBV5-1 and TRBJ1-6, reads KAGVTQTPRYLIKTRGQQVTLSCSPISGHRSVSWYQQTPGQGLQFLFEYFSETQRNKGNFPGRFSGRQFSNSRSEMNVSTLELGDSALYLCASSPSGTGFGPLHFGNGTRLTVT.

The chain employs TRBV18 and TRBJ2-7; D perhaps matches TRBD1 (5 bases). CDR3 size: 14 residues. V lost 2 bases, J lost 3 bases, and 11 bases lay in between. The germline V gene encodes CDR1 KGHSH and CDR2 LQKENI. CDR3 protein: CASSPSTDSYEQYF. CDR3 in DNA: TGTGCCAGCTCACCATCGACAGACAGCTACGAGCAGTACTTC.

The chain recombines TRBV28 with TRBJ1-4, with 7 bases lining up with TRBD1. CDR1 is MDHEN, CDR2 SYDVKM, per germline. V dropped 3 bases and J dropped 10; count of bases not matched to a gene: 8. The CDR3 is 14 amino acids. CDR3 in DNA: TGTGCCAGCAGTTTGGGACAGCCGCGGGGAAAACTGTTTTTT. It encodes CASSLGQPRGKLFF.

The DNA of the CDR3 is TGTGCCATCTATATTCTATTCCGGGACAGGCATAGCAATCAGCCCCAGCATTTT. Amino acids: CAIYILFRDRHSNQPQHF. This chain uses TRBV27 with TRBJ1-5; 8 bases match TRBD1. The CDR3 is 18 residues long. Germline V lookup: CDR1 MNHEY, CDR2 SMNVEV (reference sequence). The V and J ends lost 10 bases and 0 bases, in that order; junction bases with no gene match: 17.

Comments on this clone: Within the sample, other DNA sequences also encode this same CDR3. V is TRBV18 and J is TRBJ2-2; possibly TRBD1 for D (5 bases). Germline CDR1 is KGHSH and CDR2 is LQKENI. V lost 3 bases to trimming and J lost 1 base, with 6 bases between them. The CDR3 has 14 residues. DNA for the CDR3: TGTGCCAGCTCACCGGGGCTGAACACCGGGGAGCTGTTTTTT. It is translated as CASSPGLNTGELFF.

The chain employs TRBV10-3 and TRBJ2-7; D is possibly TRBD2 (6 bases). This CDR3 contains 17 residues. Trimming stripped 0 bases from V and 5 bases from J, with 20 bases between. From germline, CDR1 is ENHRY and CDR2 SYGVKD. The CDR3 region has the DNA TGTGCCATCAGTGAGTCGGGGAGGCAGGTCCCTCGCGACGAGCAGTACTTC. The encoded protein is CAISESGRQVPRDEQYF.

This clone was observed a few times. The chain employs TRBV29-1 and TRBJ2-5, with TRBD2 identical over 7 bases. The ends lost 6 bases at V and 5 bases at J; junction bases unmatched: 12. Germline values: CDR1 SQVTM, CDR2 ANQGSEA. The CDR3 is 14 residues long. CDR3 region: CSVRSGIGTETQYF. CDR3 coding DNA: TGCAGCGTAAGGAGCGGGATTGGGACGGAGACCCAGTACTTC.

This chain connects TRBV30 to TRBJ2-7; TRBD2 matches at 12 bases. CDR3 length equals 14 residues. Germline lookup yields CDR1 GTSNPN and CDR2 SVGIG (reference sequence). Germline trimming cut 2 bases from V and 8 bases from J; bases unmatched to any gene: 7. The CDR3 sequence is CAWSLRLAGVKQYF. In DNA, the CDR3 is TGTGCCTGGAGTCTTAGACTAGCGGGAGTAAAGCAGTACTTC.

V usage is TRBV5-1 and J usage is TRBJ2-5; D may be TRBD2 (6 bases). Germline CDR1 is SGHRS and CDR2 is YFSETQ. Trimming shortened V by 3 bases and J by 5 bases, and 17 bases separated the two germline ends. The CDR3 length is 15 residues. As DNA, the CDR3 is TGCGCCAGCAGCTCCGGGACTCACGGTGGGGAGACCCAGTACTTC. Its translation is CASSSGTHGGETQYF.

The chain carries TRBV6-1 and TRBJ1-3; 8 bases agree with TRBD1. V trimming: 6 bases; J trimming: 5 bases; junction bases outside the gene matches: 6. The CDR3 loop spans 14 amino acids. Germline CDR1 reads MNHNS; CDR2 reads SASEGT. CDR3 nucleotides: TGTGCCAGCAGAATACAGGGGGATAGAAACACCATATATTTT. Protein sequence: CASRIQGDRNTIYF.

The rearrangement uses TRBV5-1 and TRBJ2-2; 10 nucleotides match TRBD1. The J segment lost 4 bases and the V segment lost 2 bases, leaving 8 bases of the junction unmatched. From germline, CDR1 is SGHRS and CDR2 YFSETQ. There are 17 residues in the CDR3. Here the CDR3 DNA reads TGCGCCAGCAGCTTCGGTGGGACAGGGGCGGGCACCGGGGAGCTGTTTTTT. Translating gives CASSFGGTGAGTGELFF.

In the case of this clone: Relative to the germline gene, one junction end is altered; a read error may explain this. The J gene is TRBJ1-2, the V gene TRBV7-2; D gene unclear. This CDR3 contains 14 residues. Germline CDR1 reads SGHTA; CDR2 reads FQGNSA. CDR3 DNA: TGTGCCAGCAGCTTATTGCGGAGGACGCCCGATAATTGCTTC. Its translation is CASSLLRRTPDNCF.